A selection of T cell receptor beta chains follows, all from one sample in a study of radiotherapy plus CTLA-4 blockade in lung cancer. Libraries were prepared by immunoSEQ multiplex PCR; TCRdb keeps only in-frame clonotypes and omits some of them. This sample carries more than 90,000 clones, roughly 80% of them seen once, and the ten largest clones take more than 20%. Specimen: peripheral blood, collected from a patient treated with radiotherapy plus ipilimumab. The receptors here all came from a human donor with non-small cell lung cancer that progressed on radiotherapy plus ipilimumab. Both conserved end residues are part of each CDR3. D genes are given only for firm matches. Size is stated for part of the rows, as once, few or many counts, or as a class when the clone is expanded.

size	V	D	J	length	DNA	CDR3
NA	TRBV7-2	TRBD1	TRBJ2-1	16	TGTGCCAGCCTTCTCCTTGACAGGGGTTGGTACAATGAGCAGTTCTTC	CASLLLDRGWYNEQFF
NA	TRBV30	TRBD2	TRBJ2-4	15	TGTGCCTGGAGTGCGCGACTAGCGGGACAAAAGGGTCAGTACTTC	CAWSARLAGQKGQYF
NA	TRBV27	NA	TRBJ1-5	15	TGTGCCAGCAGTCTTGTGGGGGCCGGGCGTCAGCCCCAGCATTTT	CASSLVGAGRQPQHF
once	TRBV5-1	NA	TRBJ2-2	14	TGCGCCAGCAGCTTGGTCGGGAACACCGGGGAGCTGTTTTTT	CASSLVGNTGELFF
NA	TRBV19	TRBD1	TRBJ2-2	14	TGTGCCACTACGTCCCGGGACAGGGCCGGGGAGCTGTTTTTT	CATTSRDRAGELFF
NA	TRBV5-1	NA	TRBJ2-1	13	TGCGCCAGCAGCGTAAACAGGTATACTGAGCAGTTCTTC	CASSVNRYTEQFF
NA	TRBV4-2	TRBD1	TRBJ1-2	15	TGTGCCAGCAGCCAATCCGGGACAGGGGATTTCGGCTACACCTTC	CASSQSGTGDFGYTF
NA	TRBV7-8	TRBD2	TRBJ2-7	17	TGTGCCAGCAGCTTGCGAGTCCGGACTAGTAATTCTGGCGAGCAGTACTTC	CASSLRVRTSNSGEQYF
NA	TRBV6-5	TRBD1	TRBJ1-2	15	TGTGCCAGCAGTTCCCGGGACAGGGGTTCCCTAGGCTACACCTTC	CASSSRDRGSLGYTF
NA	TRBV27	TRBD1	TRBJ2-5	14	TGTGCCAGCAGACTCAGGGGGAGAGGAGAGACCCAGTACTTC	CASRLRGRGETQYF
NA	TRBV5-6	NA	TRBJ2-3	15	TGTGCCAGCAGCCTTACCCGACTGTACACAGATACGCAGTATTTT	CASSLTRLYTDTQYF
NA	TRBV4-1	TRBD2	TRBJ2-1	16	TGCGCCAGCAGCCAAGACTCGAGCGGGAGTTTTGATTCGCAGTTCTTC	CASSQDSSGSFDSQFF
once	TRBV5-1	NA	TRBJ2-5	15	TGCGCCAGCACATCAGAGCAGCCCCTCCAAGAGACCCAGTACTTC	CASTSEQPLQETQYF
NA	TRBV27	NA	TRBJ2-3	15	TGTGCCAGCAGTTTAGACGATACTAGCACAGATACGCAGTATTTT	CASSLDDTSTDTQYF
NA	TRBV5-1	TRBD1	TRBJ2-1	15	TGCGCCAGCAGCTTGACAGGGGGCTTAATGGATGAGCAGTTCTTC	CASSLTGGLMDEQFF
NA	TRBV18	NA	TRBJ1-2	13	TGTGCCAGCTCACCACCGGGACGAATCGGCTACACCTTC	CASSPPGRIGYTF
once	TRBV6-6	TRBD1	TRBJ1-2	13	TGTGCCAGCACCGACAGGGGGGTCTATGGCTACACCTTC	CASTDRGVYGYTF
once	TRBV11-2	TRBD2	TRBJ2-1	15	TGTGCCAGCAGTCCGGGGACTAGCTCCTACAATGAGCAGTTCTTC	CASSPGTSSYNEQFF
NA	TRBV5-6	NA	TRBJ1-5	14	TGTGCCAGCAGCTTGGGGACCCTACCTCAGCCCCAGCATTTT	CASSLGTLPQPQHF
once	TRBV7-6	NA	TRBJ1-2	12	TGTGCCAGCAGCTCTGACATGGCTGGCTACACCTTC	CASSSDMAGYTF
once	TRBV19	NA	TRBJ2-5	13	TGTGCCAGTAGTCGGTACCGCTCGGAGACCCAGTACTTC	CASSRYRSETQYF
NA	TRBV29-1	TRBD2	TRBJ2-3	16	TGCAGCGTTGCCGGGACTAGCGGGAAGAGCACAGATACGCAGTATTTT	CSVAGTSGKSTDTQYF
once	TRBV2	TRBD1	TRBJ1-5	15	TGTGCCAGCAGTGTGACAGGGGTTGGCAATCAGCCCCAGCATTTT	CASSVTGVGNQPQHF
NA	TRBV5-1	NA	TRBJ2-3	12	TGCGCCAGCAGAGTAACCACAGATACGCAGTATTTT	CASRVTTDTQYF
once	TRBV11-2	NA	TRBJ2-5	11	TGTGCCAGCAGCCCAGGCGAGACCCAGTACTTC	CASSPGETQYF
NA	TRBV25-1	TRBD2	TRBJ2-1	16	TGTGCCAGCAGTGAATCAAAGGGACTAGTTTTGGGTGAGCAGTTCTTC	CASSESKGLVLGEQFF
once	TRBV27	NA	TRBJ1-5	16	TGTGCCAGCACCCCCGGGGCAGGGAGCGTCAATCAGCCCCAGCATTTT	CASTPGAGSVNQPQHF
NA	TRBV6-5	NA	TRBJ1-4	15	TGTGCCAGCAGTAGGGGAAGGGGACAAGGAGAAAAACTGTTTTTT	CASSRGRGQGEKLFF
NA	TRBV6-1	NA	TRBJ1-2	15	TGTGCCACCCATCTTAGTCCGGGGAACGGCTATGGCTACACCTTC	CATHLSPGNGYGYTF
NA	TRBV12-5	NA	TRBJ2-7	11	TGTGCTAGTGGCCGCCTGCTCGAGCAGTACTTC	CASGRLLEQYF